Presented here are 10 T cell receptor beta chains from one specimen sequenced in a study of T cells in Graves' hyperthyroidism and ophthalmopathy. Amplification targeted TCR beta CDR3 regions from RNA transcripts. HTBI primers drove first-round RT-PCR of the TCR CDR3. TCRdb passed the multiplex PCR reads through MiXCR, listing each CDR3 protein once. Here the sample spans hundreds of thousands of distinct CDR3 sequences, roughly 14% being singletons. Material: blood. The receptor source for this set is a woman aged 18-35 years with Graves' hyperthyroidism.

CDR3 region: CSVQGGDEKLFF. The DNA of the CDR3 is TGCAGCGTTCAGGGGGGCGATGAAAAACTGTTTTTT. V gene TRBV29-1 combines with J gene TRBJ1-4, with 7 bases lining up with TRBD1. The CDR3 loop spans 12 amino acids. Per the germline V gene, CDR1 is SQVTM and CDR2 is ANQGSEA. The junction had 3 bases not matched to a gene; V was cut back by 5 bases and J by 6 bases.

This clonotype was counted ten times or more. This rearrangement joins TRBV11-2 to TRBJ2-1; 9 nucleotides agree with TRBD2. The CDR3 is made up of 18 amino acids. V gave up 5 bases and J gave up 10 bases; unmatched junction bases: 21. The germline CDR1 and CDR2 sequences are SGHAT and FQNNGV. CDR3 region: CASSTGSGTSSLRVEQFF. The CDR3 DNA is TGTGCCAGCAGCACTGGGTCGGGGACTAGCTCCCTGCGGGTAGAGCAGTTCTTC. The full variable domain, its missing parts supplied by reference TRBV11-2 and TRBJ2-1, is EAGVAQSPRYKIIEKRQSVAFWCNPISGHATLYWYQQILGQGPKLLIQFQNNGVVDDSQLPKDRFSAERLKGVDSTLKIQPAKLEDSAVYLCASSTGSGTSSLRVEQFFGPGTRLTVL.

The V call is TRBV2, the J call TRBJ1-5; D uncertain. CDR3 size: 14 residues. The germline gives CDR1 SNHLY, CDR2 FYNNEI. V was cut by 5 bases and J by 6 bases, with 14 bases left in between. CDR3 sequence: CASSSSGVGQPQHF. The CDR3 bases are TGTGCCAGCAGTTCGTCCGGGGTAGGTCAGCCCCAGCATTTT.

This clonotype was observed at least ten times. The V and J genes are TRBV28 and TRBJ1-2, with 8 bases fitting TRBD1. The V gene's germline CDR1 is MDHEN and CDR2 SYDVKM. CDR3 length: 11 residues. V shed 6 bases, J shed 8 bases, and the junction held 2 bases outside the gene matches. The CDR3 DNA sequence: TGTGCCAGCAGGACAGGGGTGGGCTACACCTTC. It codes for CASRTGVGYTF.

Many counts were recorded for this clonotype. The genes are TRBV5-1 and TRBJ1-1; D remains unclear. V lost 4 bases and J 4 bases, leaving 14 bases between the germline ends. This CDR3 contains 14 residues. The germline V gene encodes CDR1 SGHRS and CDR2 YFSETQ. The CDR3 loop reads CASSTWTPGTEAFF. CDR3 nucleotides: TGCGCCAGCAGCACCTGGACGCCGGGCACTGAAGCTTTCTTT.

This clonotype has at least ten counts. The V gene is TRBV18, the J gene TRBJ1-1; D gene ambiguous. Germline-derived CDR1 and CDR2 are KGHSH and LQKENI. V was clipped by 3 bases and J by 0 bases, with 8 bases between them. This CDR3 is 14 amino acids long. CDR3 nucleotide sequence: TGTGCCAGCTCACCGCCGGGTGTGAACACTGAAGCTTTCTTT. This encodes CASSPPGVNTEAFF.

At least ten counts were recorded for this clonotype. The V gene is TRBV2, the J gene TRBJ2-3, with 9 nucleotides matching TRBD2. CDR1 SNHLY and CDR2 FYNNEI come from the germline V gene. The CDR3 is made up of 14 amino acids. Trimming at V came to 4 bases and at J to 14 bases, leaving 13 bases not matched to a gene. The CDR3 loop is CASSGSSGAGSRYF. CDR3 coding DNA: TGTGCCAGCAGTGGTTCTAGCGGGGCCGGTAGTCGGTATTTT.

The chain couples TRBV30 to TRBJ2-7; 7 nucleotides align to TRBD1. J gave up 5 bases and V 2 bases, and 3 bases lay outside the gene matches. Germline values: CDR1 GTSNPN, CDR2 SVGIG (reference sequence). This CDR3 comprises 12 residues. The CDR3 nucleotides are TGTGCCTGGAGTCTTACAGGGGACGAGCAGTACTTC. Translating it yields CAWSLTGDEQYF.

This sequence joins TRBV2 and TRBJ2-3, with 14 bases aligning to TRBD2. After removal of 8 bases from V and 3 bases from J, the junction contained 4 bases not matched to a gene. Germline V gene data show CDR1 as SNHLY and CDR2 as FYNNEI. The CDR3 spans 15 residues. The CDR3 bases are TGTGCCAGCGGGGGGACTAGCGGGAGTACAGATACGCAGTATTTT. This codes for CASGGTSGSTDTQYF.

The chain is built from TRBV7-9 and TRBJ2-2; the D gene could be TRBD1 or TRBD2 (7 bases each). The CDR3 runs to 14 residues. Trimming pared 8 bases from V and 5 bases from J, leaving 15 bases between. Germline CDR1 is SEHNR and CDR2 is FQNEAQ (reference sequence). This chain's CDR3 is CASSRGGLTGELFF. CDR3 DNA: TGTGCCAGCTCCAGGGGGGGTCTGACCGGGGAGCTGTTTTTT.